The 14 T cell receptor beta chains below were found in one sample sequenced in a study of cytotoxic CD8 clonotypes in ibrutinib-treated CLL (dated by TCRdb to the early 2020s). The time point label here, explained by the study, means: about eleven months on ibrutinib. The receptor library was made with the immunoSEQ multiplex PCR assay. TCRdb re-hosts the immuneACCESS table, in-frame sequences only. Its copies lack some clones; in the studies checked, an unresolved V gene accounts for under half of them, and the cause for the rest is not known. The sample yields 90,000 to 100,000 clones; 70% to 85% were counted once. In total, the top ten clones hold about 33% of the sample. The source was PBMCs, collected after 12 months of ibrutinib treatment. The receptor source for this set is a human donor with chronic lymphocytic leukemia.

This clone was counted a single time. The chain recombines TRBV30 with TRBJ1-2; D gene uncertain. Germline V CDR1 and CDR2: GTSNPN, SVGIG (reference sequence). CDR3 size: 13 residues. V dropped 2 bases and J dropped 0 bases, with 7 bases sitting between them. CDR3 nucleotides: TGTGCCTGGAGTTCCAGTTCTAACTATGGCTACACCTTC. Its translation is CAWSSSSNYGYTF.

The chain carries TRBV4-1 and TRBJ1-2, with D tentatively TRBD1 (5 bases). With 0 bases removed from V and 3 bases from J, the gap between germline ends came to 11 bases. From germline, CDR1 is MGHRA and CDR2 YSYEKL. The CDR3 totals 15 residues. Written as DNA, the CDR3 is TGCGCCAGCAGCCAAGAGGGCACAGGCGACTATGGCTACACCTTC. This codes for CASSQEGTGDYGYTF.

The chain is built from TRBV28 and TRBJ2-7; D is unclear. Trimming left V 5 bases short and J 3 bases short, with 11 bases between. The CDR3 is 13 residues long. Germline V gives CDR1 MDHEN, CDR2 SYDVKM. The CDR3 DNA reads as TGTGCCAGCAGTCCCCTACCAGGCTACGAGCAGTACTTC. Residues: CASSPLPGYEQYF.

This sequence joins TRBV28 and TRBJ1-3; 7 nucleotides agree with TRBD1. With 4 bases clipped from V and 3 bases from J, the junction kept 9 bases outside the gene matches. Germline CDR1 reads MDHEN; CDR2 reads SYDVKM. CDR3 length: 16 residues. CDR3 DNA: TGTGCCAGCAGTTCCTCTTATGGGACAGTTGGAAACACCATATATTTT. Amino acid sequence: CASSSSYGTVGNTIYF.

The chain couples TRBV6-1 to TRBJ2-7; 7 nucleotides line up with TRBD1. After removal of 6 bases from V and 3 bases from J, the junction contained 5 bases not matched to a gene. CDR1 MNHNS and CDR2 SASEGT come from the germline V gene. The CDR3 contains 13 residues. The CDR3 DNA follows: TGTGCCAGCAGGGGGGACAGCCTCTACGAGCAGTACTTC. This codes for CASRGDSLYEQYF.

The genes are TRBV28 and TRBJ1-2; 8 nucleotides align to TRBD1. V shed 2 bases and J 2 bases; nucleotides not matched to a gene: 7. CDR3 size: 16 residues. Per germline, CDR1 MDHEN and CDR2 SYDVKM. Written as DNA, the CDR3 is TGTGCCAGCAGTTTACCAGGGGGGACAGGAAACTATGGCTACACCTTC. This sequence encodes CASSLPGGTGNYGYTF.

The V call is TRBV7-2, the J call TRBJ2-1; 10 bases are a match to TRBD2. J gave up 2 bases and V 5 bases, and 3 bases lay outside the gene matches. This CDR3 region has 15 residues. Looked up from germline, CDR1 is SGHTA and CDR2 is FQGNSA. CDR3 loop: CASSLSGGAYNEQFF. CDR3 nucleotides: TGTGCCAGCAGCCTAAGCGGGGGGGCCTACAATGAGCAGTTCTTC. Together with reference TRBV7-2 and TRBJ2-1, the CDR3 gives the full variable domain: GAGVSQSPSNKVTEKGKDVELRCDPISGHTALYWYRQSLGQGLEFLIYFQGNSAPDKSGLPSDRFSAERTGGSVSTLTIQRTQQEDSAVYLCASSLSGGAYNEQFFGPGTRLTVL.

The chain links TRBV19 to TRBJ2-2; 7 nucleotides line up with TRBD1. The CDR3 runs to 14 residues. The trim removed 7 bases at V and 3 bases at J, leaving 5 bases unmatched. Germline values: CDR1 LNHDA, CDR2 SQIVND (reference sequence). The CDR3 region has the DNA TGTGCCAGTAACAGGGGCGCAGACACCGGGGAGCTGTTTTTT. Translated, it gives CASNRGADTGELFF.

CDR3 in amino acids: CASSLEGHQNTEAFF. CDR3 coding DNA: TGCGCCAGCAGCTTGGAGGGACACCAGAACACTGAAGCTTTCTTT. The chain uses TRBV5-1 and TRBJ1-1; TRBD1 might be the D (6 bases). The CDR3 loop spans 15 amino acids. V lost 0 bases and J lost 1, with 10 bases in between. CDR1 is SGHRS, CDR2 YFSETQ, per germline.

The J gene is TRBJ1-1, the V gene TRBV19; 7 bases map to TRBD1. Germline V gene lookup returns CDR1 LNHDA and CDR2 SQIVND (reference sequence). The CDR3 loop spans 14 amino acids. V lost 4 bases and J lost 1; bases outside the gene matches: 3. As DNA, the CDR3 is TGTGCCAGTAGTACCGGACAGGCGAACACTGAAGCTTTCTTT. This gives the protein CASSTGQANTEAFF.

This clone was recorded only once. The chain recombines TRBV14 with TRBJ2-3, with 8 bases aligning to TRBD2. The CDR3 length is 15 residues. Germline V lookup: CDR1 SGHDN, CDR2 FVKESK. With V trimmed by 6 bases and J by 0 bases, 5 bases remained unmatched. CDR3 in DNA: TGTGCCAGCAGACGCGGGGGGTCTAGCACAGATACGCAGTATTTT. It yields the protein CASRRGGSSTDTQYF.

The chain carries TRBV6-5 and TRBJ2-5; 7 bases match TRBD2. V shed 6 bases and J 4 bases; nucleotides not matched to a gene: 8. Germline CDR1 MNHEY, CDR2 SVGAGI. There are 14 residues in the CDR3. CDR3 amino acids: CASSLKAGPETQYF. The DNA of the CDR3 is TGTGCCAGCAGCCTCAAAGCGGGACCAGAGACCCAGTACTTC.

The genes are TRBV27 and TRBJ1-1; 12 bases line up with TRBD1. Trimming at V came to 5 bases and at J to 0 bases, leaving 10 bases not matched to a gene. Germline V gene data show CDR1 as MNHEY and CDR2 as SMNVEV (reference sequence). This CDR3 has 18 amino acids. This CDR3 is CASSRTGTGGAVNTEAFF. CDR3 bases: TGTGCCAGCAGTAGAACCGGGACAGGGGGCGCGGTGAACACTGAAGCTTTCTTT.

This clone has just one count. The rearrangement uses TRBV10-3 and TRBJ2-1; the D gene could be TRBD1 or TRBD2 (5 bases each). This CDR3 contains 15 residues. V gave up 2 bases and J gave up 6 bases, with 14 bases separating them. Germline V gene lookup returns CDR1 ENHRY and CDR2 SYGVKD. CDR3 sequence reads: CAISEPGPRSNEQFF. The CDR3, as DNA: TGTGCCATCAGTGAGCCGGGACCCCGCTCCAATGAGCAGTTCTTC.